Included here is one T cell receptor (beta chain) sequence, with context. Antigen: not known. The sample is drawn from a study of cytomegalovirus exposure and HLA in healthy donors. Study summary: Earlier sequencing of 150 million to 200 million T cells yielded under 120 million unique TCR beta sequences. Inside one of the first data releases sat some 85 million unique TCRs taken from HLA-typed donors.

General study findings and limits: In a later analysis, several top co-occurrence clusters appeared linked to parvovirus B19, influenza, CMV and Epstein-Barr virus. Researchers catalogued 160 or so TCR beta chains as cytomegalovirus-associated.

This CDR3 is 12 amino acids long. CDR1 LNHDA and CDR2 SQIVND come from the germline V gene (reference sequence). Trimming took 5 bases from V and 4 from J, leaving 8 bases between them. The PCR ran on 60 Vbeta and 13 Jbeta primers. Generated by immunoSEQ multiplex PCR, the TCRdb table keeps only in-frame clones and is missing some. Of some 57,000 clones in the sample, roughly three fifths were seen once. This chain connects TRBV19 to TRBJ1-1, with D perhaps matching TRBD1 (5 bases). This receptor was obtained from a human donor in good health. The sample was PBMCs. The CDR3 DNA is TGTGCCAGTAGTGCGACAGTCACTGAAGCTTTCTTT. Translating gives CASSATVTEAFF. The whole variable domain, remainder taken from reference TRBV19 and TRBJ1-1, is DGGITQSPKYLFRKEGQNVTLSCEQNLNHDAMYWYRQDPGQGLRLIYYSQIVNDFQKGDIAEGYSVSREKKESFPLTVTSAQKNPTAFYLCASSATVTEAFFGQGTRLTVV.